This T cell receptor (beta chain) was recorded in a study of blood T cell repertoires in COVID-19. This clone appeared once. The V gene lost 0 bases and the J gene lost 3 bases, with 10 bases spanning the gap. The germline V gene encodes CDR1 SGHRS and CDR2 YFSETQ. The CDR3 contains 14 residues. Assay used: immunoSEQ multiplex PCR; TCRdb lists only in-frame clones, some missing. This table holds about 400,000 clones, roughly nine tenths found once. This chain connects TRBV5-1 to TRBJ2-7; a weak D match, TRBD1 (6 bases). This sequence was found in a woman aged 25 to 39 who had recovered from COVID-19. What was sequenced was PBMCs or T cells enriched from blood (not recorded which). This chain's CDR3 is CASSLEGQNYEQYF. The CDR3 coding sequence is TGCGCCAGCAGCTTGGAAGGACAGAACTACGAGCAGTACTTC.